A selection of T cell receptor beta chains follows, all from one sample in a study of T cell responses to AZD1222 COVID-19 vaccine. Clones were sequenced by immunoSEQ multiplex PCR, and TCRdb holds only the in-frame ones, with some missing. The table has about 120,000 clones, 80% to 90% seen once. Here the sequenced sample was peripheral blood, taken on day 0 of AZD1222 vaccination. The source of these receptors is an adult in good health. CDR3s leave out the opening cysteine and the closing phenylalanine or tryptophan.

cdr3_aa v_call cdr3_length j_call
ASSSQQGVYGYT TRBV28 12 TRBJ1-2
ASSPRDGQETQY TRBV18 12 TRBJ2-5
ASSLRGVDRAYGYT TRBV7-2 14 TRBJ1-2
ASKNSGNTIY TRBV3-1/TRBV3-2 10 TRBJ1-3
ASSLAGPGSPLH TRBV7-8 12 TRBJ1-6
ASSIYQGYSEKLF TRBV19 13 TRBJ1-4
ASSRRNDEQY TRBV13 10 TRBJ2-7
ASSPAEGKVAYNEQF TRBV28 15 TRBJ2-1
ATSGGTGGLNEQF TRBV24-1 13 TRBJ2-1
ASESTGDTGELF TRBV5-4 12 TRBJ2-2
ASSMRPPGQGARSQH TRBV19 15 TRBJ1-5
ASSFSWAENTEAF TRBV5-1 13 TRBJ1-1
ASSIEHRVNYGYT TRBV19 13 TRBJ1-2
ASSTPGQGRGNYGYT TRBV19 15 TRBJ1-2
ASSRVGSGNTEAF TRBV5-1 13 TRBJ1-1
ASSWQQGTYEQY TRBV5-1 12 TRBJ2-7
ASSFFGGLGEKLF TRBV11-3 13 TRBJ1-4
AWSKPGGDTQY TRBV30 11 TRBJ2-3
ATSDPPLASEQY TRBV24-1 12 TRBJ2-7
ATSEGRRGRARNEQF TRBV24-1 15 TRBJ2-1
ASSLGDFYNSPLH TRBV5-1 13 TRBJ1-6
ASSQNRDGTGELF TRBV2 13 TRBJ2-2
ASSWMGGLTEAF TRBV7-9 12 TRBJ1-1
ASSPWQDTQY TRBV18 10 TRBJ2-3
ATSRQRTSGAYNEQF TRBV15 15 TRBJ2-1
ASSQGVSYEQY TRBV4-1 11 TRBJ2-7
ATSRGREYEQY TRBV15 11 TRBJ2-7
ASRIGGQYGYT TRBV6-5 11 TRBJ1-2
ASSRKRGSADTQY TRBV2 13 TRBJ2-3
ASTPLTGIYGYT TRBV2 12 TRBJ1-2
ASSLGQGDTEAF TRBV7-9 12 TRBJ1-1
ASNSGSFTGELF TRBV6-5 12 TRBJ2-2
ASTLSGGNTEAF TRBV2 12 TRBJ1-1
ASSGWAGGYT TRBV2 10 TRBJ1-2
ASSIELLSAGGLYEQY TRBV19 16 TRBJ2-7
ATNRQDGELF TRBV24-1 10 TRBJ2-2
ATRASGTTDTQY TRBV24-1 12 TRBJ2-3
ASSLVGDEAF TRBV5-1 10 TRBJ1-1
ASSFTGAGEQY TRBV7-2 11 TRBJ2-7
ASSPPGGKGTEAF TRBV18 13 TRBJ1-1
ASSEGRGPSTNEKLF TRBV6-1 15 TRBJ1-4
ASSIAGARNSPLH TRBV19 13 TRBJ1-6
AWSYTDTQY TRBV30 9 TRBJ2-3
AISDRLALTGNTIY TRBV10-3 14 TRBJ1-3
ASSLTQNTEAF TRBV7-2 11 TRBJ1-1